The 2 T cell receptor beta chains below all came from one sample that was sequenced in a study of post-analysis software for immune sequencing data. The study, taken as a whole, reports: Roughly five TRBV segments were significantly more frequent in patients than in controls. TRBV5-6, TRBV5-1 and TRBV20-1 were among these segments.

The TCR beta cDNA libraries carried unique molecular identifiers. MiXCR, run by TCRdb on the PCR reads, gives a single entry per CDR3 protein. This sample has about 680,000 distinct CDR3 sequences, with approximately 59% found just once. Their antigens remain unidentified. Sequenced material: blood. All receptors come from a girl aged 2-10 years with multiple sclerosis.

The chain has TRBV20-1 and TRBJ2-2; 12 bases map to TRBD2. This CDR3 spans 17 amino acids. CDR1 DFQATT and CDR2 SNEGSKA come from the germline V gene (reference sequence). The V gene end was trimmed by 3 bases and the J gene end by 7 bases; junction bases not matched to a gene: 12. The CDR3 is CSARIWLAGGQDGELFF. As DNA, the CDR3 is TGCAGTGCTAGGATATGGCTAGCGGGGGGGCAGGACGGGGAGCTGTTTTTT.

This sequence joins TRBV10-3 and TRBJ2-7, with no clear D. V was pared by 3 bases and J by 5 bases, with 8 bases between. This CDR3 contains 12 residues. The germline gives CDR1 ENHRY, CDR2 SYGVKD. The CDR3 region has the DNA TGTGCCATCAGTGAATCGAACCACGAGCAGTACTTC. It translates to CAISESNHEQYF.